These 20 T cell receptor beta chains share one sample of origin, sequenced in a study of shared clonotypes between healthy human individuals. Assay used: immunoSEQ multiplex PCR; TCRdb lists only in-frame clones, some missing. The sample yields 950,000 to 1,300,000 clones, roughly 80% seen once. The sample was memory CD4+ T cells sorted from blood. Subset defined: CD45RA-negative fraction. All receptors derive from a young man in good health.

In its sample, this clone was seen once. CDR3: CATRGTGSNYEQYF. CDR3 DNA: TGTGCCACCCGCGGGACAGGAAGCAACTACGAGCAGTACTTC. This rearrangement joins TRBV5-8 to TRBJ2-7, with 8 bases that match TRBD1. Germline CDR1 and CDR2: SGHTS and YDEGEE. After removal of 9 bases from V and 3 bases from J, the junction contained 11 bases not matched to a gene. The CDR3 has 14 residues.

The gene calls are TRBV7-9 and TRBJ2-3; the match to TRBD1 covers 9 bases. The CDR3 sequence is 17 residues long. Germline lookup yields CDR1 SEHNR and CDR2 FQNEAQ (reference sequence). With 4 bases clipped from V and 3 bases from J, the junction kept 11 bases outside the gene matches. The DNA of the CDR3 is TGTGCCAGCAGCTACGGGACAGGGCCATTTGGAACAGATACGCAGTATTTT. This sequence encodes CASSYGTGPFGTDTQYF.

This sequence joins TRBV28 and TRBJ2-2, with D hard to call. The CDR3 consists of 13 residues. V dropped 6 bases and J dropped 1 base, with 6 bases sitting between them. Germline V gene data show CDR1 as MDHEN and CDR2 as SYDVKM. The CDR3: CASSRLNTGELFF. Here the CDR3 DNA reads TGTGCCAGCAGCAGGTTGAACACCGGGGAGCTGTTTTTT. The full variable domain, with the rest looked up from reference TRBV28 and TRBJ2-2, is DVKVTQSSRYLVKRTGEKVFLECVQDMDHENMFWYRQDPGLGLRLIYFSYDVKMKEKGDIPEGYSVSREKKERFSLILESASTNQTSMYLCASSRLNTGELFFGEGSRLTVL.

The V call is TRBV6-5, the J call TRBJ2-3, with TRBD1 matching 8 bases. The CDR3 consists of 15 residues. V lost 5 bases and J lost 4; bases outside the gene matches: 8. Per the germline V gene, CDR1 is MNHEY and CDR2 is SVGAGI. The CDR3 loop is CASSRQGRGADTQYF. CDR3 DNA: TGTGCCAGCAGTCGACAGGGGAGAGGGGCAGATACGCAGTATTTT.

V is TRBV7-2 and J is TRBJ1-1, with a possible D match to TRBD1 (6 bases). Germline V gives CDR1 SGHTA, CDR2 FQGNSA. This CDR3 is built from 14 residues. The ends were cut back, 5 bases at V and 0 bases at J, with 10 bases in the middle. The DNA for the CDR3 is TGTGCCAGCAGCCCCGACAGGTTGAACACTGAAGCTTTCTTT. It is translated as CASSPDRLNTEAFF.

This clone has only a few counts. The rearrangement uses TRBV7-9 and TRBJ2-5, with D perhaps given as TRBD1 or TRBD2 (5 bases each). Per germline, CDR1 SEHNR and CDR2 FQNEAQ (reference sequence). V gave up 5 bases and J gave up 1 base, with 17 bases separating them. This CDR3 spans 16 amino acids. DNA for the CDR3: TGTGCCAGCAGCCCATCCTTCCTGGGGACCCAAGAGACCCAGTACTTC. It yields the protein CASSPSFLGTQETQYF.

This sequence joins TRBV5-1 and TRBJ2-5; the match to TRBD2 covers 10 bases. The CDR3 loop spans 17 amino acids. Germline CDR1 reads SGHRS; CDR2 reads YFSETQ. The V segment lost 4 bases and the J segment 1 base; nucleotides outside the gene matches: 10. The CDR3 loop reads CASSLNHPSGSQETQYF. As DNA, the CDR3 is TGCGCCAGCAGCCTCAATCATCCTAGCGGGAGCCAAGAGACCCAGTACTTC.

The rearrangement joins TRBV5-1 to TRBJ2-2, with a possible D match to TRBD1 (6 bases). The CDR3 totals 13 residues. Germline-derived CDR1 and CDR2 are SGHRS and YFSETQ. V lost 0 bases to trimming and J lost 7 bases, with 7 bases between them. The CDR3 here is CASSLEQGGELFF. CDR3 nucleotide sequence: TGCGCCAGCAGCTTGGAACAGGGCGGGGAGCTGTTTTTT.

This chain links TRBV27 with TRBJ2-7; D possibly corresponds to TRBD1 (6 bases). CDR3 length: 15 amino acids. The germline V and J ends were trimmed by 5 bases and 0 bases, with 14 bases remaining between them. CDR1 MNHEY and CDR2 SMNVEV come from the germline V gene (reference sequence). The CDR3 region is CASSPFRDISYEQYF. CDR3 nucleotide sequence: TGTGCCAGCAGTCCCTTCCGGGACATCTCCTACGAGCAGTACTTC.

This clone was detected once. The gene calls are TRBV28 and TRBJ1-2, with D hard to call. Germline-derived CDR1 and CDR2 are MDHEN and SYDVKM. The ends were cut back, 4 bases at V and 2 bases at J, with 14 bases in the middle. The CDR3 sequence is 15 residues long. The CDR3 sequence is CASSSTRRRNYGYTF. The DNA for the CDR3 is TGTGCCAGCAGTTCAACGAGAAGACGCAACTATGGCTACACCTTC.

The gene calls are TRBV14 and TRBJ2-3, with D possibly TRBD1 on 5 matching bases. The length of the CDR3 is 17 residues. CDR1 and CDR2 from the germline V gene are SGHDN and FVKESK. V dropped 1 base and J dropped 0 bases, with 14 bases sitting between them. Here the CDR3 DNA reads TGTGCCAGCAGCCAAGCTCTGATCAGGGTGAGCACAGATACGCAGTATTTT. It translates to CASSQALIRVSTDTQYF.

The rearrangement joins TRBV18 to TRBJ1-1; D uncertain. The V gene's germline CDR1 is KGHSH and CDR2 LQKENI. The CDR3 is 15 residues long. The germline V and J ends were trimmed by 1 base and 3 bases, with 12 bases remaining between them. The CDR3 region is CASSPLWNADTEAFF. The CDR3 region has the DNA TGTGCCAGCTCACCACTTTGGAATGCGGACACTGAAGCTTTCTTT. Based on the CDR3 plus reference TRBV18 and TRBJ1-1, the full variable domain is NAGVMQNPRHLVRRRGQEARLRCSPMKGHSHVYWYRQLPEEGLKFMVYLQKENIIDESGMPKERFSAEFPKEGPSILRIQQVVRGDSAAYFCASSPLWNADTEAFFGQGTRLTVV.

This clone was seen many times. The V and J genes are TRBV6-5 and TRBJ1-1; D is ambiguous. Germline lookup yields CDR1 MNHEY and CDR2 SVGAGI. V lost 5 bases to trimming and J lost 6 bases, with 10 bases between them. The CDR3 is 12 residues long. CDR3 in amino acids: CASSREGAEAFF. The DNA of the CDR3 is TGTGCCAGCAGTCGTGAAGGAGCTGAAGCTTTCTTT.

The chain links TRBV18 to TRBJ2-7, with D tentatively TRBD2 (5 bases). Trimming stripped 3 bases from V and 5 bases from J, with 14 bases between. Germline CDR1 and CDR2: KGHSH and LQKENI. This CDR3 is 14 amino acids long. This CDR3 is CASSPPTRIHEQYF. In nucleotides, the CDR3 is TGTGCCAGCTCACCCCCTACTAGGATCCACGAGCAGTACTTC.

V usage is TRBV18 and J usage is TRBJ2-7; 12 bases are a match to TRBD2. Germline CDR1 and CDR2: KGHSH and LQKENI. V dropped 5 bases and J dropped 6; count of bases not matched to a gene: 8. This CDR3 has 15 amino acids. CDR3 loop: CASSALAGGQGEQYF. The CDR3 DNA reads as TGTGCCAGCTCAGCGCTAGCGGGGGGGCAGGGCGAGCAGTACTTC. The full variable domain, with the rest looked up from reference TRBV18 and TRBJ2-7, is NAGVMQNPRHLVRRRGQEARLRCSPMKGHSHVYWYRQLPEEGLKFMVYLQKENIIDESGMPKERFSAEFPKEGPSILRIQQVVRGDSAAYFCASSALAGGQGEQYFGPGTRLTVT.

Comment on this clone: Other DNA sequences in this sample translate to the same CDR3. The genes are TRBV6-5 and TRBJ2-7; perhaps TRBD2 as D (6 bases). This CDR3 contains 14 residues. Germline V gives CDR1 MNHEY, CDR2 SVGAGI. The ends were cut back, 6 bases at V and 0 bases at J, with 12 bases in the middle. CDR3 loop: CASSPAGSSYEQYF. CDR3 bases: TGTGCCAGCAGCCCCGCGGGAAGCTCCTACGAGCAGTACTTC.

The rearrangement uses TRBV5-4 and TRBJ2-1, with D hard to call. Germline V CDR1 and CDR2: SGHNT, YYREEE (reference sequence). The CDR3 runs 13 residues. The V end was cut by 2 bases, the J end by 2 bases, with 5 bases between. The CDR3 region is CASSFAPYNEQFF. The CDR3 DNA reads TGTGCCAGCAGCTTTGCCCCCTACAATGAGCAGTTCTTC.

The rearrangement joins TRBV5-1 to TRBJ2-5; 9 bases align to TRBD1. Unmatched junction bases numbered 12, after V lost 4 bases and J lost 5 bases. The CDR3 runs 16 residues. Germline V lookup: CDR1 SGHRS, CDR2 YFSETQ. CDR3 nucleotide sequence: TGCGCCAGCAGCCCAACACCGGGACAGGGCGGTGAGACCCAGTACTTC. This gives the protein CASSPTPGQGGETQYF.

The chain links TRBV7-2 to TRBJ2-5; TRBD2 matches at 8 bases. The CDR3 loop spans 14 amino acids. Losses at the gene ends were 2 bases for V and 5 bases for J; bases not matched to a gene: 4. Germline V gene sequence: CDR1 SGHTA, CDR2 FQGNSA. The CDR3: CASSLTGGEETQYF. CDR3 coding DNA: TGTGCCAGCAGCTTAACGGGAGGGGAGGAGACCCAGTACTTC. The full variable domain, in which reference TRBV7-2 and TRBJ2-5 provide the parts outside the CDR3, is GAGVSQSPSNKVTEKGKDVELRCDPISGHTALYWYRQSLGQGLEFLIYFQGNSAPDKSGLPSDRFSAERTGGSVSTLTIQRTQQEDSAVYLCASSLTGGEETQYFGPGTRLLVL.

The CDR3, as DNA: TGTGCCAGCAGTTTCGAAACAGGGTGGGAGGTCCGAACGAACACCGGGGAGCTGTTTTTT. It is translated as CASSFETGWEVRTNTGELFF. The chain carries TRBV28 and TRBJ2-2; D tentatively fits TRBD1 or TRBD2 (6 bases each). From germline, CDR1 is MDHEN and CDR2 SYDVKM. V lost 3 bases, J lost 0 bases, and 23 bases lay in between. The CDR3 is 20 residues long.